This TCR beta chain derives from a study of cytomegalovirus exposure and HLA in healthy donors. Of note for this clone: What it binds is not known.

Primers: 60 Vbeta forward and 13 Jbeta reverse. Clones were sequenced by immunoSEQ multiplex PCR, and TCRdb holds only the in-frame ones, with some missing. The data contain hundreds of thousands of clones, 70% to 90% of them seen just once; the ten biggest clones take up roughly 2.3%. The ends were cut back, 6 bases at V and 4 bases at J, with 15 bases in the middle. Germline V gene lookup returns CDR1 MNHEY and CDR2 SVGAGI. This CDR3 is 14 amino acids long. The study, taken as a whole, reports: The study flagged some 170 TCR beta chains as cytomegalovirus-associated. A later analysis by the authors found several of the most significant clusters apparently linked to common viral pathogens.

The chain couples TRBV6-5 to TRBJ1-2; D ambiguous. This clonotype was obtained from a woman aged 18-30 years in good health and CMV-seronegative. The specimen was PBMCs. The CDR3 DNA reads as TGTGCCAGCAGCCAACACCCACACCGCTATGGCTACACCTTC. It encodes CASSQHPHRYGYTF.